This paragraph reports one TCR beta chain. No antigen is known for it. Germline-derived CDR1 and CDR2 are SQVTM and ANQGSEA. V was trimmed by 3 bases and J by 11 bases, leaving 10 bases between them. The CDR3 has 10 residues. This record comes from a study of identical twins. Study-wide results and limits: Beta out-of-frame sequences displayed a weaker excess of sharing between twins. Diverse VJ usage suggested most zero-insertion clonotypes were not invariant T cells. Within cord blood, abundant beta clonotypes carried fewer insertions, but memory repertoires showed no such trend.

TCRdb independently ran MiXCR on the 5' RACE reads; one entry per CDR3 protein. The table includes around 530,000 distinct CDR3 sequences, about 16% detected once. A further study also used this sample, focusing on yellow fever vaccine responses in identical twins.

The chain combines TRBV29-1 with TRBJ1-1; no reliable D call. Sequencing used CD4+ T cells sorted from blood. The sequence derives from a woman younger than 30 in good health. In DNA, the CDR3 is TGCAGCGTTGACGACCCACAGGCTTTCTTT. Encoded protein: CSVDDPQAFF.